In this sample, the clone carrying this TCR beta chain turned up a few times. Its antigen is currently unknown. This CDR3 is also generated by other DNA sequences in the sample. Each of the donors was a healthy bone marrow donor. This sample was taken from a study of cytomegalovirus exposure and HLA in healthy donors. Notes on the study in general: Later on, a genetic analysis was performed. It linked a missense variant in DCLRE1C with V- and J-gene trimming of TCR beta. Three CMV-associated chains proved CMV antigen-specific in vitro. Per published reports, the classifier diagnosed cytomegalovirus status with high specificity and sensitivity.

PCR primers comprised 60 Vbeta and 13 Jbeta primers. Profiling relied on immunoSEQ multiplex PCR, and the TCRdb table lists in-frame clones only, not all of them. The sample has about 120,000 clones, roughly three fifths seen once. The CDR3 covers 15 residues. Unmatched junction bases numbered 6, after V lost 0 bases and J lost 6 bases. Germline V CDR1 and CDR2: MGHRA, YSYEKL. The sequence came from a man aged 35 to 55 in good health and CMV-seropositive. Sequencing used PBMCs. This sequence joins TRBV4-1 and TRBJ2-7; the match to TRBD2 covers 9 bases. The DNA of the CDR3 is TGCGCCAGCAGCCAAGAGGCGGGAGGGCCCCGCGAGCAGTACTTC. It specifies CASSQEAGGPREQYF.